This T cell receptor beta chain is drawn from a study of glioma-infiltrating T cells after dendritic cell vaccination. Study-level results: Longer survival after dendritic cell vaccination followed higher pretreatment TIL content.

The primer mix had 60 V beta and 13 J beta primers. TCRdb's copy holds only in-frame clones and misses some; the assay was immunoSEQ multiplex PCR. The sample has tens of thousands of clones, approximately 85% seen once. Germline V gene sequence: CDR1 ENHRY, CDR2 SYGVKD. V lost 11 bases and J lost 2; bases outside the gene matches: 13. The CDR3 loop spans 16 amino acids. For this clone: What it binds is unknown.

This receptor was obtained from a human donor with glioblastoma. This sequence joins TRBV10-3 and TRBJ2-3; 10 bases align to TRBD2. The sample here was blood, taken before dendritic cell vaccination. CDR3 DNA sequence: TGTGCCGCCCGTGGGACTAGCGACTTTGACACAGATACGCAGTATTTT. It encodes CAARGTSDFDTDTQYF.